This passage covers 18 T cell receptor beta chains from one sample sequenced in a study of blood T cell repertoires in COVID-19. TCRdb's copy holds only in-frame clones and misses some; the assay was immunoSEQ multiplex PCR. The sample has over 350,000 clones, around 89% seen once. Sequenced material: peripheral blood. These receptors all come from a woman in her twenties or thirties with acute or convalescent COVID-19.

In its sample, this clone was seen once. The chain is built from TRBV9 and TRBJ2-7, with D perhaps matching TRBD1 (6 bases). The V gene's germline CDR1 is SGDLS and CDR2 YYNGEE. This CDR3 spans 15 amino acids. Trimming took off 4 bases at V and 2 bases at J, with 16 bases between the two ends. CDR3 loop: CASSPPPGGAYEQYF. The CDR3 DNA is TGTGCCAGCAGCCCGCCCCCTGGGGGCGCCTACGAGCAGTACTTC. Variable domain in full (rest from reference TRBV9 and TRBJ2-7): DSGVTQTPKHLITATGQRVTLRCSPRSGDLSVYWYQQSLDQGLQFLIQYYNGEERAKGNILERFSAQQFPDLHSELNLSSLELGDSALYFCASSPPPGGAYEQYFGPGTRLTVT.

The genes are TRBV10-3 and TRBJ2-7; D perhaps matches TRBD1 (7 bases). Trimming removed 8 bases from V and 0 bases from J, with 11 bases in between. This CDR3 is 13 amino acids long. The germline V gene has CDR1 ENHRY and CDR2 SYGVKD. The CDR3 coding sequence is TGTGCCATCGCGGGACAGAGCTCCTACGAGCAGTACTTC. Its protein is CAIAGQSSYEQYF.

The chain links TRBV6-6 to TRBJ1-1; D gene unclear. Trimming removed 4 bases at V and 4 bases at J, with 10 bases between. CDR1 and CDR2 from the germline V gene are MNHNY and SVGAGI (reference sequence). The CDR3 length is 13 residues. This CDR3 reads CASSSSGGTEAFF. The CDR3 bases are TGTGCCAGCAGTTCCTCCGGCGGCACTGAAGCTTTCTTT.

This clone has only one observation. This chain uses TRBV19 with TRBJ1-3, with TRBD1 as a possible D gene (5 bases). This CDR3 comprises 15 residues. Germline values: CDR1 LNHDA, CDR2 SQIVND (reference sequence). Trimming stripped 6 bases from V and 0 bases from J, with 12 bases between. The CDR3 nucleotides read TGTGCCAGTAGACGGGACTCACGCTCTGGAAACACCATATATTTT. It encodes CASRRDSRSGNTIYF.

V and J are TRBV6-5 and TRBJ1-2, with 8 bases fitting TRBD1. The trim removed 7 bases at V and 5 bases at J, leaving 9 bases unmatched. Germline values: CDR1 MNHEY, CDR2 SVGAGI. The CDR3 covers 14 residues. The CDR3 DNA is TGTGCCAGCAAAGACAGGGGTCGAAGTTATGGCTACACCTTC. Its protein product is CASKDRGRSYGYTF.

The CDR3 reads CASSEGRAANQPQHF. In DNA, the CDR3 is TGTGCCAGCAGTGAAGGGAGGGCTGCTAATCAGCCCCAGCATTTT. The V and J genes are TRBV2 and TRBJ1-5; unclear D gene. Germline V lookup: CDR1 SNHLY, CDR2 FYNNEI. V lost 1 base and J 4 bases, leaving 11 bases between the germline ends. This CDR3 region has 15 residues.

The gene calls are TRBV30 and TRBJ1-1; TRBD1 matches at 7 bases. Germline trimming cut 5 bases from V and 5 bases from J; bases unmatched to any gene: 8. CDR3 size: 13 residues. The V gene's germline CDR1 is GTSNPN and CDR2 SVGIG (reference sequence). In DNA, the CDR3 is TGTGCCTGGGACAGGGCAGGTGGGACTGAAGCTTTCTTT. Its protein is CAWDRAGGTEAFF.

The rearrangement joins TRBV27 to TRBJ1-4; TRBD1 matches 7 bases. The germline gives CDR1 MNHEY, CDR2 SMNVEV (reference sequence). This CDR3 is 13 amino acids long. With 8 bases clipped from V and 10 bases from J, the junction kept 10 bases outside the gene matches. CDR3 coding DNA: TGTGCCAGCGGCGACCCGGGACAGAGAAAACTGTTTTTT. As protein: CASGDPGQRKLFF.

This chain uses TRBV2 with TRBJ1-5; no definite D call. CDR1 SNHLY and CDR2 FYNNEI come from the germline V gene. Deletions cut 7 bases from V and 11 bases from J, with 18 bases between. This CDR3 contains 13 residues. The CDR3: CASTEGLSLTQHF. The CDR3 nucleotides read TGTGCCAGCACTGAGGGCCTGAGCTTGACCCAGCATTTT.

The rearrangement links TRBV4-1 to TRBJ1-1; 9 bases map to TRBD1. Germline assignment: CDR1 MGHRA and CDR2 YSYEKL. V shed 1 base and J 7 bases; nucleotides not matched to a gene: 10. The CDR3 has 16 amino acids. This CDR3 reads CASSQGPGQGIGEAFF. The CDR3 region has the DNA TGCGCCAGCAGCCAAGGGCCGGGACAGGGTATTGGTGAAGCTTTCTTT.

J is TRBJ2-4 and V is TRBV4-1, with D possibly being TRBD2 (6 bases). The CDR3 has 13 residues. Deletions cut 3 bases from V and 8 bases from J, with 11 bases between. Germline CDR1 reads MGHRA; CDR2 reads YSYEKL. CDR3 DNA sequence: TGCGCCAGCAGCCAGCCGGGGGTCGACATTCAGTACTTC. This codes for CASSQPGVDIQYF.

The DNA of the CDR3 is TGTGCCAGCGTCGAGGATTCCTACAATGAGCAGTTCTTC. It specifies CASVEDSYNEQFF. The rearrangement links TRBV28 to TRBJ2-1; D not certain. CDR1 and CDR2 from the germline V gene are MDHEN and SYDVKM. The CDR3 consists of 13 residues. V lost 8 bases to trimming and J lost 1 base, with 9 bases between them.

This chain joins TRBV19 and TRBJ1-2; D call uncertain. This CDR3 spans 13 amino acids. With 3 bases removed from V and 2 bases from J, the gap between germline ends came to 7 bases. Germline V gives CDR1 LNHDA, CDR2 SQIVND (reference sequence). DNA of the CDR3: TGTGCCAGTAGTATTGATAGCAACTATGGCTACACCTTC. It translates to CASSIDSNYGYTF.

The rearrangement uses TRBV12-3 or TRBV12-4 and TRBJ2-5; 7 bases agree with TRBD2. The junction had 6 bases not matched to a gene; V was cut back by 6 bases and J by 5 bases. CDR3 length: 13 amino acids. CDR3 sequence reads: CASSPNGGETQYF. In DNA, the CDR3 is TGTGCCAGCAGCCCCAACGGGGGGGAGACCCAGTACTTC.

The chain employs TRBV16 and TRBJ2-7; TRBD1 agrees at 9 bases. The CDR3 runs 13 residues. CDR1 is KGHSY, CDR2 FQNENV, per germline. V trimming: 4 bases; J trimming: 3 bases; junction bases outside the gene matches: 1. The CDR3 loop is CASSRGQGYEQYF. The CDR3 DNA is TGTGCCAGCAGCCGGGGACAGGGCTACGAGCAGTACTTC. The variable domain in full, completed from reference TRBV16 and TRBJ2-7, reads GEEVAQTPKHLVRGEGQKAKLYCAPIKGHSYVFWYQQVLKNEFKFLISFQNENVFDETGMPKERFSAKCLPNSPCSLEIQATKLEDSAVYFCASSRGQGYEQYFGPGTRLTVT.

The chain links TRBV19 to TRBJ1-2, with 10 bases that match TRBD1. Germline CDR1 is LNHDA and CDR2 is SQIVND (reference sequence). The CDR3 consists of 14 residues. V gave up 4 bases and J gave up 2 bases; unmatched junction bases: 1. CDR3 protein: CASSRGQGNYGYTF. CDR3 DNA sequence: TGTGCCAGTAGTAGGGGACAGGGGAACTATGGCTACACCTTC.

The chain has TRBV7-6 and TRBJ2-7; possible D gene TRBD2, 6 bases. The V gene lost 7 bases and the J gene lost 1 base, with 14 bases spanning the gap. The length of the CDR3 is 14 residues. The germline gives CDR1 SGHVS, CDR2 FNYEAQ. The CDR3 DNA is TGTGCCAGCATCTCGGTAGCGGAATCCTACGAGCAGTACTTC. Translation: CASISVAESYEQYF.

The chain combines TRBV11-2 with TRBJ1-4; 7 nucleotides match TRBD1. CDR1 is SGHAT, CDR2 FQNNGV, per germline. CDR3 length equals 15 residues. J lost 3 bases, V lost 1 base, and 2 bases had no gene match. The CDR3 region has the DNA TGTGCCAGCAGCTTAGGACAGGGCCCTAATGAAAAACTGTTTTTT. This sequence encodes CASSLGQGPNEKLFF.